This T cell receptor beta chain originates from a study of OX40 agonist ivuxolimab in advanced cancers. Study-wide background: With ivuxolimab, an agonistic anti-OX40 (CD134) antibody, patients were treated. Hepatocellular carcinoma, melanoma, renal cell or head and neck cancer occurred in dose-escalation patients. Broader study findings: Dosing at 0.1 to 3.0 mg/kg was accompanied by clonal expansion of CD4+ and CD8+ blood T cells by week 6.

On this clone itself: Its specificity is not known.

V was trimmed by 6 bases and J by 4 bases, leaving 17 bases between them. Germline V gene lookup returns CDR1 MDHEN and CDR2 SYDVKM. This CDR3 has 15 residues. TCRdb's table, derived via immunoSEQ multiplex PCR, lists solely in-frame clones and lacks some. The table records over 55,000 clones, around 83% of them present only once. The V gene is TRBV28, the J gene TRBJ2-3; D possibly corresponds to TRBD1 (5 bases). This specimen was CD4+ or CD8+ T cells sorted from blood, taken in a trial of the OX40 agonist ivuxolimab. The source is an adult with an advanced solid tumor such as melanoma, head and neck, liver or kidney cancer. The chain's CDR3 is CASSVARGGADTQYF. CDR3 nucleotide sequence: TGTGCCAGCAGCGTCGCTAGGGGCGGCGCAGATACGCAGTATTTT.